What follows is one TCR beta chain and its context. The CDR3 runs to 12 residues. Germline V gene data show CDR1 as MNHEY and CDR2 as SMNVEV (reference sequence). With 4 bases removed from V and 11 bases from J, the gap between germline ends came to 13 bases. The assay was immunoSEQ multiplex PCR, and TCRdb's table has in-frame clones only and misses some. The sample yields roughly 100,000 clones, about 80% seen once. The sample originates from a study of blood T cell repertoires in COVID-19. This chain joins TRBV27 and TRBJ2-3; weak D call: TRBD2 (5 bases). The origin of this receptor is a human donor in a cohort sampled during active or convalescent COVID-19. The sequenced sample consisted of peripheral blood. CDR3 DNA sequence: TGTGCCAGCAGTTCAGCCATAGCGAGGCAGTATTTT. Amino acid sequence: CASSSAIARQYF.